The entry that follows covers one T cell receptor (beta chain) sequence. Its antigen specificity is not known. It has no much larger one-base neighbor in the sample; base qualities were not kept. The CDR3 contains 13 residues, cysteine and phenylalanine counted. Just CDR3 DNA is preserved here, 39 bases in frame from base 1. Looking up the germline V gene yields CDR1 SGHTA and CDR2 FQGTGA. V sheds 2 bases and J sheds 6 bases, leaving 7 bases between their ends. The cohort consisted of 666 healthy bone marrow donors. At the time of sampling, all cohort members were nominally healthy, though unrecorded immune exposures were likely present. The donor tested CMV seronegative, placing the donor among the roughly 350 seronegative members of the cohort. Every donor gave a peripheral blood sample, and the peripheral blood mononuclear cells from that sample were used for TCR beta sequencing. The Qiagen DNeasy Blood Extraction Kit was used to extract genomic DNA from the blood cell samples.

The library came from the immunoSEQ multiplex PCR assay. For the multiplex PCR, a mixture combining 60 forward primers for TCR Vbeta segments and 13 reverse primers for TCR Jbeta segments was used. Amplification of the CDR3 region of rearranged TCR beta genes was performed with a multiplex PCR assay on genomic DNA. The Illumina HiSeq System was used to sequence the amplified TCR beta libraries as 87-base-pair reads. The source study handled its data this way. Across the 670 or so repertoires, a later analysis counted about 81 million unique TCR beta chains, 9.5 million to 13 million of which were shared by at least two donors. To remove PCR and sequencing errors, raw reads were error-corrected and collapsed into unique sequences using a nearest-neighbor algorithm that merged closely related sequences. Alignment of CDR3 sequences to IMGT reference sequences was used to assign V, D and J gene segments. Each retained sequence needed at least a six-nucleotide match to both a V gene segment and a J gene segment. A rearrangement counted as productive if the CDR3 had no stop codons and remained in frame with V and J, and every other rearrangement counted as non-productive. CDR3 was defined by IMGT convention, running from the second conserved V-encoded cysteine to the conserved J-encoded phenylalanine. The earlier analysis of about 620 of the donors excluded sequences that lacked an unambiguous match to a single V gene segment. In an earlier analysis of a few hundred of the donors, V segments were called functional above 56.7% productive rearrangements and were called segregating when the between-donor standard deviation exceeded 5%. To diagnose cytomegalovirus status from the catalog of TCR beta chain sequences, a statistical classification framework was built. In a later analysis, V and J genes were assigned by comparing TCR nucleotide sequences against IMGT/GENE-DB human TR gene sequences. A later analysis assigned CDR3 sequences and most-parsimonious VDJ recombination scenarios with the TCRdist pipeline. In a later analysis, each TCR beta chain was defined by its CDR3 amino acid sequence together with its V-gene family, and reads lacking a unique V-gene family were excluded. As a way to deal with suspected cross-contamination and a sequencing artifact, a later analysis dropped roughly 600 nucleotide sequences that were highly shared and had low generation probability. A later analysis calculated a clonal expansion index for each public chain from normalized within-repertoire ranks of inferred template counts. Generation probabilities in a later analysis came from a VDJ recombination model fitted to out-of-frame rearrangements, and those results were checked against IGoR. In a later analysis, TCR-TCR, TCR-HLA and TCR-CMV co-occurrence was scored with hypergeometric tests, and a repertoire-size bias correction was applied to TCR pairs. A later analysis estimated false discovery rates by permuting HLA or CMV assignments 20 times. A later analysis grouped co-occurring TCRs with DBSCAN, adding TCRdist sequence similarity when clustering within HLA-allele-positive subsets. Co-occurrence clustering excluded repertoires with fewer than 30,000 or more than 120,000 public chains, plus five with anomalous nucleotide sharing. As stored in TCRdb, this immuneACCESS dataset retains in-frame rearrangements with V and J assigned. A fraction of the clones does not appear; measured against another copy, unresolved V genes explain less than half of the discrepancy, and the remainder lacks a known reason. The V and J calls and the clone size are those of that table, but D and trimming were determined from the DNA. Within this sample are about 110,000 clones, with around 80% of them counted one time only. Of the sample, under 4% falls within the top ten clones.

The data were obtained in a study of cytomegalovirus exposure and HLA in healthy donors (dated by TCRdb to 2015 to 2018). About the full investigation: An earlier analysis of several hundred of the donors reported 250 to 300 Gb of sequence data and approximately 110 million unique TCR beta sequences from 150 million to 200 million T cells. The T cell repertoires of around 670 subjects were profiled by immunosequencing and related to cytomegalovirus serostatus. The study was designed to test whether signatures of past pathogen exposure could be identified by cataloging public T cell receptors. Both class I and class II loci were covered by HLA typing, at four-digit resolution. An early release that covered approximately 600 HLA-typed donors contained around 300 gigabases of sequencing data and about 84 million unique TCR sequences. To decide whether each TCR beta V gene segment behaved as functional or pseudogenic, an earlier analysis of nearly 600 of the donors relied on high-throughput TCR beta sequencing. Among a few hundred genotyped donors of the cohort, an average of roughly 240,000 unique TCR beta nucleotide sequences were sequenced per donor, roughly 20% of them non-productive. Because of strong linkage in the cohort, five DR-DQ haplotypes were treated as single units for association and clustering. Every discovery cohort repertoire had been produced on one sequencing platform. A later genetic analysis took genome-wide SNP genotypes for about 60% of the roughly 670 donors and used that subset as a discovery cohort. In the later analysis, no new phenotypic data were used to find candidate immune exposures; instead, reliance was placed on TCR beta sequences and their occurrence across donors. Typing coverage differed by locus: A, B, C, DRB1 and DQB1 were typed in about 620-630 donors, DQA1 in about 500, DPA1 in around 600, and DPB1 in around 440. The genetic ancestry cluster associated with self-reported Caucasian donors included over 65% of the approximately 410 genotyped donors. Alongside the repertoire data, information on donor age, sex, ethnicity and CMV serostatus was compiled. In addition to the first cohort of around 670 subjects, a separate validation cohort of approximately 130 different subjects was used. The study combined high-throughput TCR immunosequencing, statistical association of individual TCRs with disease status, and machine learning to predict cytomegalovirus infection status. To study patterns of TCR occurrence, a later analysis re-analyzed previously published TCR beta repertoires from 650 to 750 donors and added high-resolution HLA genotyping.

General conclusions and limits of the study: A later analysis found that TCR association rates varied across HLA loci, with DRB1 alleles showing the most associated TCRs and HLA-C alleles the fewest. According to a later analysis, most CMV-associated TCR beta chains appeared to be HLA-restricted, and the HLA associations seemed to be driven largely by CMV exposure. Cytomegalovirus status was reported to be diagnosed by the classifier with high specificity and sensitivity in both the original and validation cohorts. A further reported finding was that TCR beta sequences accurately predicted the HLA-A and HLA-B alleles for most subjects in the first cohort. The study listed 164 TCR beta chains as associated with cytomegalovirus. Because counts were too low, about 17 rarely observed V segments, including chromosome 9 orphons, were excluded from the earlier analysis of around 590 of the donors. Assigning TCR associations to individual alleles was difficult when HLA alleles, especially DR and DQ, strongly co-occurred. Linkage disequilibrium might explain the correlated functional status among segregating V segments, but an unknown experimental factor could not be ruled out. A later genetic analysis reported fewer N-insertions in productive TCRs among donors in an Asian-associated ancestry cluster than the roughly 620-donor mean. According to a later analysis, parvovirus B19, influenza, CMV and Epstein-Barr virus appeared linked to several top co-occurrence clusters. The cohort was sequenced for TCR beta chains only, and without alpha or paired-chain data the features that could be detected were limited. For the cohort, immune exposure information was limited to CMV serostatus. Because HLA typing was unavailable for some donors at each locus, only the typed subset was used in association tests. In an earlier analysis of 587 of the donors, most TCR beta V segments appeared in productive rearrangements about 87% or about 30% of the time, broadly matching IMGT annotations. Some IMGT-functional V segments, including TRBV6-2 and TRBV6-3, could not be distinguished by the 87-base-pair reads and were therefore excluded. Roughly uniform sequencing depth across donors was assumed in presence/absence analyses, although this assumption may not hold. At a false discovery rate of 0.05, a later analysis linked under 20,000 TCR beta sequences to specific HLA alleles. In vitro tests confirmed that a few of the cytomegalovirus-associated TCR beta chains recognize cytomegalovirus antigens. Most TCR sequences were seen in very few donors, while some public TCRs were found in many individuals. It was suggested by the authors that the approach could potentially be generalized to other disease states and immunological phenotypes. An association between a missense DCLRE1C variant and V-gene and J-gene trimming of TCR beta chains was found in a later genetic analysis and replicated in an independent cohort. A later analysis found that HLA-associated TCR beta chains were more clonally expanded and had lower generation probabilities than equally common non-associated chains. A cluster of highly shared sequence variants was judged likely to represent a technical artifact of the sequencing pipeline.

Material: PBMCs. Recombination joined TRBV7-3 with TRBJ2-2, with an unclear D gene assignment. The sequence derives from a man in his sixties in good health and CMV-seronegative. The nucleotide sequence reads TGTGCCAGCAGCTTACGAGCCGCCGGGGAGCTGTTTTTT. Its translation is CASSLRAAGELFF.